Listed below are T cell receptor beta chains from one sample, sequenced in a study of T cells after yellow fever vaccination. TCRdb analysed the 5' RACE reads with MiXCR anew, one entry per CDR3 protein. The sample shows about 130,000 distinct CDR3 sequences, almost 9% of them seen only once. The sample in question was CD8+ T cells sorted from PBMCs, obtained on the day of the yellow fever booster vaccination. These receptors all stem from a man aged 18 to 35 who received the YFV17D yellow fever vaccine. Each CDR3 is given with its conserved first and last residue.

j_call: TRBJ2-5
v_call: TRBV4-1
cdr3_aa: CASSQDPAGGQEETQYF

j_call: TRBJ2-3
v_call: TRBV20-1
cdr3_aa: CSARGADRVVTDTQYF

j_call: TRBJ1-2
v_call: TRBV7-6
cdr3_aa: CASSLGGNANYGYTF

j_call: TRBJ2-5
v_call: TRBV11-2
cdr3_aa: CASSLVSGETQYF

j_call: TRBJ1-2
v_call: TRBV29-1
cdr3_aa: CSVVGDGYTF

j_call: TRBJ2-5
v_call: TRBV7-8
cdr3_aa: CASSHLTLAGILQETQYF

j_call: TRBJ2-2
v_call: TRBV6-5
cdr3_aa: CATSKGEAGELFF

j_call: TRBJ2-7
v_call: TRBV4-3
cdr3_aa: CASSQGAPRSYEQYF

j_call: TRBJ1-1
v_call: TRBV5-1
cdr3_aa: CASSSGVGWTEAFF

j_call: TRBJ1-2
v_call: TRBV11-2
cdr3_aa: CASSLQGPYGYTF

j_call: TRBJ1-1
v_call: TRBV30
cdr3_aa: CAWSARSNTEAFF

j_call: TRBJ2-7
v_call: TRBV11-2
cdr3_aa: CASSLGAGGFYEQYF

j_call: TRBJ2-4
v_call: TRBV20-1
cdr3_aa: CSARTSGGAKNIQYF

j_call: TRBJ2-3
v_call: TRBV7-3
cdr3_aa: CASSSPKELAGGTDTQYF

j_call: TRBJ1-2
v_call: TRBV7-9
cdr3_aa: CASSSGWKNYGYTF

j_call: TRBJ2-7
v_call: TRBV20-1
cdr3_aa: CSARDRMTYEQYF

j_call: TRBJ1-5
v_call: TRBV9
cdr3_aa: CASSPGTGGFNQPQHF

j_call: TRBJ1-2
v_call: TRBV9
cdr3_aa: CASSVGKGSYGYGYTF

j_call: TRBJ2-1
v_call: TRBV4-1
cdr3_aa: CASSPNPGLAAEVF

j_call: TRBJ1-2
v_call: TRBV10-3
cdr3_aa: CAISTDASIYGYTF

j_call: TRBJ1-1
v_call: TRBV5-6
cdr3_aa: CASRVGTEKNTEAFF

j_call: TRBJ1-1
v_call: TRBV7-6
cdr3_aa: CASSLGGRAMNTEAFF

j_call: TRBJ2-3
v_call: TRBV7-2
cdr3_aa: CASSFLRLAGGTDTQYF

j_call: TRBJ2-4
v_call: TRBV15
cdr3_aa: CATSRIGGAVSKNIQYF

j_call: TRBJ2-2
v_call: TRBV19
cdr3_aa: CASSPVFGELFF

j_call: TRBJ1-2
v_call: TRBV4-1
cdr3_aa: CASSPRGSYGYTF

j_call: TRBJ1-2
v_call: TRBV29-1
cdr3_aa: CSATSDQGPYGYTF

j_call: TRBJ2-2
v_call: TRBV2
cdr3_aa: CASSANSFTGELFF

j_call: TRBJ2-5
v_call: TRBV6-1
cdr3_aa: CASSEVRLVETQYF

j_call: TRBJ1-2
v_call: TRBV4-1
cdr3_aa: CASSHQPGQGDGYTF

j_call: TRBJ2-7
v_call: TRBV3-1
cdr3_aa: CASSRGTYEQYF

j_call: TRBJ2-4
v_call: TRBV9
cdr3_aa: CASSVTGGKEENIQYF

j_call: TRBJ2-1
v_call: TRBV11-2
cdr3_aa: CASSTRDYNEQFF

j_call: TRBJ1-5
v_call: TRBV5-5
cdr3_aa: CASSFFDSNQPQHF

j_call: TRBJ1-1
v_call: TRBV11-2
cdr3_aa: CASSLGAEAFF

j_call: TRBJ1-6
v_call: TRBV6-5
cdr3_aa: CASSYANTGYSYNSPLHF

j_call: TRBJ1-3
v_call: TRBV20-1
cdr3_aa: CSAPSGNTIYF

j_call: TRBJ2-1
v_call: TRBV6-5
cdr3_aa: CASSFSGLLYNEQFF

j_call: TRBJ1-1
v_call: TRBV29-1
cdr3_aa: CSVEGTEGGNTEAFF

j_call: TRBJ1-4
v_call: TRBV6-6
cdr3_aa: CASTSPGGEGGEKLFF

j_call: TRBJ1-1
v_call: TRBV2
cdr3_aa: CASSALQTPGNTEAFF

j_call: TRBJ2-2
v_call: TRBV27
cdr3_aa: CASSFTSGQPTGELFF

j_call: TRBJ2-5
v_call: TRBV28
cdr3_aa: CASTRRIQETQYF

j_call: TRBJ1-3
v_call: TRBV5-1
cdr3_aa: CASSPTGNGNTIYF

j_call: TRBJ2-5
v_call: TRBV10-3
cdr3_aa: CAIRAGGRFETQYF

j_call: TRBJ1-6
v_call: TRBV6-6
cdr3_aa: CASSYSSVEPDSPLHF

j_call: TRBJ2-1
v_call: TRBV15
cdr3_aa: CATQDGTSSYNEQFF

j_call: TRBJ1-1
v_call: TRBV9
cdr3_aa: CASSSTEYPEAFF

j_call: TRBJ1-6
v_call: TRBV7-3
cdr3_aa: CASSLAPNSPLHF

j_call: TRBJ2-1
v_call: TRBV20-1
cdr3_aa: CSARDNEQFF

j_call: TRBJ2-3
v_call: TRBV6-5
cdr3_aa: CASSWPRGSQYF

j_call: TRBJ1-1
v_call: TRBV19
cdr3_aa: CASSIGGNTEAFF

j_call: TRBJ1-5
v_call: TRBV25-1
cdr3_aa: CASSQSNQPQHF